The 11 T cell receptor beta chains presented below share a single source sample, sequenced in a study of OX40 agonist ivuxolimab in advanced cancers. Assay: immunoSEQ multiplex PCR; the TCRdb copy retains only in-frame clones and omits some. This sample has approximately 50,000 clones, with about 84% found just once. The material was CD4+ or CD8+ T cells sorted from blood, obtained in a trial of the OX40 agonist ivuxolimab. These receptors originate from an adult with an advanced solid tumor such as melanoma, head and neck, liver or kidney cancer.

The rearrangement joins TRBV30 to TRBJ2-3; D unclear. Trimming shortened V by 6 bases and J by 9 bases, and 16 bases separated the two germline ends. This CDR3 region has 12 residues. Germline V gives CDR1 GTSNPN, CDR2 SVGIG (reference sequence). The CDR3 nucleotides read TGTGCCTGTAGGACGAGGATGGGAACGCAGTATTTT. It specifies CACRTRMGTQYF.

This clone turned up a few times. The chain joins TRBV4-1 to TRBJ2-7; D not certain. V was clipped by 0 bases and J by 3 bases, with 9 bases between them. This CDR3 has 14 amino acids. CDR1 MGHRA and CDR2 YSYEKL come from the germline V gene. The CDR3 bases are TGCGCCAGCAGCCAAGAGCCGTACAACTACGAGCAGTACTTC. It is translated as CASSQEPYNYEQYF.

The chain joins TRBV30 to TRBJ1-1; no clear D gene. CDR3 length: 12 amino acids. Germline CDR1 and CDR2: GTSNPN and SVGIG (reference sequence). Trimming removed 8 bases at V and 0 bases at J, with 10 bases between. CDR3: CAVSLLNTEAFF. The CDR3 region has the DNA TGTGCCGTTAGCCTCCTGAACACTGAAGCTTTCTTT.

CDR3 in amino acids: CASSLGAGTQRQNEQFF. In nucleotides, the CDR3 is TGTGCCAGCAGCTTAGGGGCCGGGACACAGAGGCAGAATGAGCAGTTCTTC. This chain joins TRBV7-8 and TRBJ2-1, with a tentative D call TRBD1 (6 bases). V was clipped by 1 base and J by 7 bases, with 20 bases between them. CDR3 length: 17 residues. Germline V CDR1 and CDR2: SGHVS, FQNEAQ. Using reference TRBV7-8 and TRBJ2-1 for the parts outside the CDR3, the full variable domain is GAGVSQSPRYKVAKRGQDVALRCDPISGHVSLFWYQQALGQGPEFLTYFQNEAQLDKSGLPSDRFFAERPEGSVSTLKIQRTQQEDSAVYLCASSLGAGTQRQNEQFFGPGTRLTVL.

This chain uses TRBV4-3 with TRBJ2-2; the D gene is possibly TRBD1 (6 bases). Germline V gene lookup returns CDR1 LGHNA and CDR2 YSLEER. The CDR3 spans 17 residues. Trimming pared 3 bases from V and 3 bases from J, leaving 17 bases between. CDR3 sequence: CASSHFLSAGDTGELFF. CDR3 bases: TGCGCCAGCAGCCACTTTCTTTCGGCAGGGGACACCGGGGAGCTGTTTTTT.

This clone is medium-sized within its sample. As DNA, the CDR3 is TGTGCCAGTAGTGTCGTGACGACTGGCTCCGGGGAGCTGTTTTTT. This translates into CASSVVTTGSGELFF. The chain links TRBV19 to TRBJ2-2; D remains ambiguous. Per the germline V gene, CDR1 is LNHDA and CDR2 is SQIVND (reference sequence). Between the trimmed V and J ends, which lost 5 bases and 6 bases, there was a span of 16 bases. The CDR3 has 15 amino acids.

The CDR3 region is CASSRRGADTQYF. The CDR3 DNA reads as TGTGCCAGCAGCCGCAGAGGGGCAGATACGCAGTATTTT. The chain employs TRBV7-6 and TRBJ2-3; D may match TRBD1 or TRBD2 (5 bases each). Germline CDR1 SGHVS, CDR2 FNYEAQ. The CDR3 extends over 13 amino acids. The ends were cut back, 5 bases at V and 4 bases at J, with 10 bases in the middle.

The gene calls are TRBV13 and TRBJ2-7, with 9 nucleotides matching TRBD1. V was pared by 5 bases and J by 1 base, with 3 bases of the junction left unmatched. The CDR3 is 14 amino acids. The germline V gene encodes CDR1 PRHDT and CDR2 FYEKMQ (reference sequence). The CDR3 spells CASSPGTGSYEQYF. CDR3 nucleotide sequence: TGTGCCAGCAGCCCCGGGACAGGGTCCTACGAGCAGTACTTC. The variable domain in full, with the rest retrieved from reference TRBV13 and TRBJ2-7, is AAGVIQSPRHLIKEKRETATLKCYPIPRHDTVYWYQQGPGQDPQFLISFYEKMQSDKGSIPDRFSAQQFSDYHSELNMSSLELGDSALYFCASSPGTGSYEQYFGPGTRLTVT.

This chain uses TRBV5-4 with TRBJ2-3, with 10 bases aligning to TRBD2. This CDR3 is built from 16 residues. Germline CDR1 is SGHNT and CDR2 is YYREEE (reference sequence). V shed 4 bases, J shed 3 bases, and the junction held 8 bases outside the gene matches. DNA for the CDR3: TGTGCCAGCAGCCGATGGAGCGGGGGGGCAACAGATACGCAGTATTTT. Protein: CASSRWSGGATDTQYF. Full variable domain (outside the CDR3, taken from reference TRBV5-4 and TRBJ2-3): ETGVTQSPTHLIKTRGQQVTLRCSSQSGHNTVSWYQQALGQGPQFIFQYYREEENGRGNFPPRFSGLQFPNYSSELNVNALELDDSALYLCASSRWSGGATDTQYFGPGTRLTVL.

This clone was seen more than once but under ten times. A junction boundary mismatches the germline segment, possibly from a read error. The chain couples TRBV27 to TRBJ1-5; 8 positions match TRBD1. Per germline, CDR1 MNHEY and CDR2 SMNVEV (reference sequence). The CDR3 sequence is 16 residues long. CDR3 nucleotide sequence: TGTGCCAGCAGTCTATCATTGGACAGGGTGAATCAGCCCCAGCATTTT. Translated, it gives CASSLSLDRVNQPQHF.

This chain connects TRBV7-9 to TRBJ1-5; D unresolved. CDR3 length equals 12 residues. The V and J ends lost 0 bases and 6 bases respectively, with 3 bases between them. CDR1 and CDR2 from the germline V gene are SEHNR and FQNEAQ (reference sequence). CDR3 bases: TGTGCCAGCAGCTTAGCGCCTCAGCCCCAGCATTTT. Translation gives CASSLAPQPQHF.